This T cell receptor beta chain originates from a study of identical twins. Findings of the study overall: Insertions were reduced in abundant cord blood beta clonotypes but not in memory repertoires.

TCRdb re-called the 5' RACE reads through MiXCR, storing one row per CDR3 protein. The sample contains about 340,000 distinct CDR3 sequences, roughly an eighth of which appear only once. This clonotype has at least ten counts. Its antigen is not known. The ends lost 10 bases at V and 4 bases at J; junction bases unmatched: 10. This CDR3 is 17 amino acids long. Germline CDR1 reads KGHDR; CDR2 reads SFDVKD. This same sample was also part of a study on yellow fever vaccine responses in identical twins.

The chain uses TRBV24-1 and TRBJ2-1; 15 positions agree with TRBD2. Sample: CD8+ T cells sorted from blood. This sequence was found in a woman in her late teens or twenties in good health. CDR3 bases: TGTGCCACAGCCGGGACTAGCGGGGGGCTGACTTACAATGAGCAGTTCTTC. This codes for CATAGTSGGLTYNEQFF.